Following are 18 T cell receptor beta chains from one sample sequenced in a study of breast tumors, draining lymph nodes, adjacent tissues. TCRdb processed the multiplex PCR reads anew with MiXCR; each CDR3 protein has one entry. Here the sample spans 270,000 or so distinct CDR3 sequences, over 25% being singletons. Axillary draining lymph nodes of breast cancer patients supplied the node samples. The sequenced sample consisted of axillary lymph node tissue. The receptors were gathered from a female donor with breast cancer. Some clones in this sample may be carry-over from other donors' samples.

This clonotype was seen many times. The chain combines TRBV20-1 with TRBJ1-3; D is ambiguous. In germline, CDR1 is DFQATT, CDR2 SNEGSKA (reference sequence). CDR3 length equals 12 residues. Trimming shortened V by 7 bases and J by 5 bases, and 12 bases separated the two germline ends. The DNA for the CDR3 is TGCAGTGGGGCAGAGAGCAGAAACACCATATATTTT. Amino acids: CSGAESRNTIYF.

V and J are TRBV2 and TRBJ2-5; D may be TRBD2 (6 bases). The germline V gene encodes CDR1 SNHLY and CDR2 FYNNEI. The CDR3 is 12 residues long. The V and J ends lost 8 bases and 5 bases respectively, with 12 bases between them. The CDR3 reads CASHGGMETQYF. Written as DNA, the CDR3 is TGTGCCAGCCATGGGGGGATGGAGACCCAGTACTTC.

To note about this clonotype: Compared with germline, one end of the junction differs, possibly owing to a read error. The J gene is TRBJ2-1, the V gene TRBV20-1; weak D call: TRBD2 (6 bases). The CDR3 spans 14 residues. Germline CDR1 and CDR2: DFQATT and SNEGSKA (reference sequence). This chain's CDR3 is CSASGGISYTEQFF. DNA of the CDR3: TGCAGTGCTAGTGGCGGGATCTCCTACACTGAGCAGTTCTTC.

The chain is built from TRBV28 and TRBJ2-1; D unresolved. This CDR3 spans 13 amino acids. CDR1 and CDR2 (germline): MDHEN, SYDVKM. V was clipped by 5 bases and J by 5 bases, with 10 bases between them. The CDR3 DNA reads as TGTGCCAGCAGTAAGAGGCGGAACAATGAGCAGTTCTTC. Translating it yields CASSKRRNNEQFF. Variable domain in full (rest from reference TRBV28 and TRBJ2-1): DVKVTQSSRYLVKRTGEKVFLECVQDMDHENMFWYRQDPGLGLRLIYFSYDVKMKEKGDIPEGYSVSREKKERFSLILESASTNQTSMYLCASSKRRNNEQFFGPGTRLTVL.

As to this clonotype: This clone may be a read error of a much larger clone one base away. The chain uses TRBV20-1 and TRBJ2-5; D is perhaps TRBD2 (5 bases). V gave up 4 bases and J gave up 7 bases, with 16 bases separating them. CDR3 size: 13 residues. The germline gives CDR1 DFQATT, CDR2 SNEGSKA (reference sequence). For the CDR3, the DNA is TGCAGTGCTACCCTAACTAGAAGAGGGACCCAGTACTTC. Its translation: CSATLTRRGTQYF.

This clonotype showed up many times. The chain is built from TRBV5-1 and TRBJ1-3, with a weak D call TRBD1 (6 bases). V dropped 4 bases and J dropped 0 bases, with 14 bases sitting between them. This CDR3 is built from 16 residues. Germline-derived CDR1 and CDR2 are SGHRS and YFSETQ. The CDR3 sequence is CASSPGQSDSGNTIYF. DNA of the CDR3: TGCGCCAGCAGCCCGGGACAATCTGACTCTGGAAACACCATATATTTT.

This clonotype has more than one count but fewer than ten. The germline gene is not matched at one end of the junction; a read error may be the cause. The chain has TRBV6-2 or TRBV6-3 and TRBJ1-4; maybe TRBD1 (6 bases). The germline CDR1 and CDR2 sequences are MNHEY and SVGEGT. The CDR3 is 17 residues long. This chain's CDR3 is CASSHSRGGEPPEKLFF. CDR3 nucleotide sequence: TGTGCCAGCAGTCACTCGAGGGGGGGCGAGCCACCTGAAAAACTGTTTTTT.

Note on this clonotype: The missing conserved phenylalanine or tryptophan at the end of this CDR3 makes a read error likely. CDR3 loop: CASSFDSGANVLTV. CDR3 coding DNA: TGTGCCAGCAGTTTCGACTCTGGGGCCAACGTCCTGACTGTC. The V call is TRBV6-5, the J call TRBJ2-6; D is unclear. The CDR3 runs to 14 residues. Germline lookup yields CDR1 MNHEY and CDR2 SVGAGI. Trimming took off 4 bases at V and 0 bases at J, with 4 bases between the two ends.

As concerns this clonotype: Being one base from a much bigger clone, this may be a read error. The rearrangement links TRBV7-8 to TRBJ2-1; D is tentatively TRBD1 or TRBD2 (5 bases each). Germline CDR1 is SGHVS and CDR2 is FQNEAQ. The CDR3 has 15 residues. The CDR3 nucleotides are TGTGCCAGCATGGGGACGCCCTTACTGGCGACGGCGCAGCTCTTC. It specifies CASMGTPLLATAQLF. Full variable domain (remainder filled in from reference TRBV7-8 and TRBJ2-1): GAGVSQSPRYKVAKRGQDVALRCDPISGHVSLFWYQQALGQGPEFLTYFQNEAQLDKSGLPSDRFFAERPEGSVSTLKIQRTQQEDSAVYLCASMGTPLLATAQLFGPGTRLTVL.

This clonotype was seen repeatedly, ten times or more. V gene TRBV19 combines with J gene TRBJ2-1; TRBD2 matches 14 bases. J lost 5 bases, V lost 9 bases, and 21 bases had no gene match. There are 20 residues in the CDR3. Germline V CDR1 and CDR2: LNHDA, SQIVND (reference sequence). In DNA, the CDR3 is TGTGCCAGCACCTATCGGGGACTAGCGGGAGTAGTTTCGACCAACAATGAGCAGTTCTTC. This encodes CASTYRGLAGVVSTNNEQFF.

The rearrangement joins TRBV2 to TRBJ1-3, with D perhaps matching TRBD1 (6 bases). Trimming cost V 8 bases and J 11 bases, with 10 bases left between them. The CDR3 has 10 residues. CDR1 is SNHLY and CDR2 is FYNNEI in the germline V gene. This chain's CDR3 is CASRGAAIYF. CDR3 DNA sequence: TGTGCCAGCCGGGGGGCGGCCATATATTTT.

As regards this clonotype: It may be a read error: a sequence one base away is much more abundant. The chain is built from TRBV12-3 or TRBV12-4 and TRBJ2-1; 10 bases map to TRBD1. The CDR3 runs to 16 residues. The CDR3 DNA sequence: TGTACCAGCAGAACGGACAGGGGGACTATCTACAATGAGCAGTTCTTC. Its protein product is CTSRTDRGTIYNEQFF.

The chain has TRBV30 and TRBJ1-2, with D perhaps matching TRBD1 (6 bases). V lost 2 bases to trimming and J lost 8 bases, with 18 bases between them. CDR1 is GTSNPN, CDR2 SVGIG, per germline (reference sequence). The CDR3 is made up of 14 amino acids. CDR3 sequence reads: CAWSPRTAGGGYTF. The CDR3 region has the DNA TGTGCCTGGAGTCCGCGGACAGCGGGAGGCGGCTACACCTTC.

This clonotype was observed many times. The rearrangement joins TRBV7-2 to TRBJ2-7; D is perhaps TRBD2 (5 bases). V was pared by 3 bases and J by 5 bases, with 11 bases between. Germline V gives CDR1 SGHTA, CDR2 FQGNSA. This CDR3 is built from 13 residues. CDR3 sequence: CASSLELGDEQYF. CDR3 bases: TGTGCCAGCAGCTTGGAGCTCGGGGACGAGCAGTACTTC.

This clonotype was counted between two and nine times. The chain carries TRBV6-6 and TRBJ2-2; TRBD1 is a possible D gene (5 bases). The germline V gene encodes CDR1 MNHNY and CDR2 SVGAGI (reference sequence). This CDR3 is built from 19 residues. V shed 6 bases and J shed 1 base, with 24 bases lying between them. CDR3 sequence reads: CASRKRGNTGGLNTGELFF. CDR3 bases: TGTGCCAGCAGGAAAAGGGGAAACACGGGCGGATTGAACACCGGGGAGCTGTTTTTT.

Points on this clonotype: The CDR3 carries no conserved terminal phenylalanine or tryptophan, so it likely arises from a read error. The chain carries TRBV19 and TRBJ1-3; TRBD1 is a possible D gene (5 bases). Per the germline V gene, CDR1 is LNHDA and CDR2 is SQIVND (reference sequence). Trimming removed 5 bases at V and 0 bases at J, with 17 bases between. This CDR3 comprises 17 residues. CDR3 bases: TGTGCCAGTAGTTTAGGACCGGGGACCAGCTCTGGAAACACCATATATCTT. Translating gives CASSLGPGTSSGNTIYL.

The sample holds a few counts of this clonotype. The gene calls are TRBV12-3 or TRBV12-4 and TRBJ2-4, with TRBD2 matching over 7 bases. This CDR3 region has 15 residues. V was pared by 6 bases and J by 4 bases, with 9 bases of the junction left unmatched. The DNA of the CDR3 is TGTGCCAGCAGCCGTGGACTAGGGACGAAAAACATTCAGTACTTC. This sequence encodes CASSRGLGTKNIQYF.

This clonotype was observed many times. The chain joins TRBV12-3 or TRBV12-4 to TRBJ1-5, with D possibly matching TRBD1 (6 bases). The CDR3 length is 15 residues. The ends were cut back, 5 bases at V and 6 bases at J, with 17 bases in the middle. CDR3 residues: CASSQQGRAFQPQHF. In DNA, the CDR3 is TGTGCCAGCAGTCAGCAGGGGAGAGCTTTTCAGCCCCAGCATTTT.